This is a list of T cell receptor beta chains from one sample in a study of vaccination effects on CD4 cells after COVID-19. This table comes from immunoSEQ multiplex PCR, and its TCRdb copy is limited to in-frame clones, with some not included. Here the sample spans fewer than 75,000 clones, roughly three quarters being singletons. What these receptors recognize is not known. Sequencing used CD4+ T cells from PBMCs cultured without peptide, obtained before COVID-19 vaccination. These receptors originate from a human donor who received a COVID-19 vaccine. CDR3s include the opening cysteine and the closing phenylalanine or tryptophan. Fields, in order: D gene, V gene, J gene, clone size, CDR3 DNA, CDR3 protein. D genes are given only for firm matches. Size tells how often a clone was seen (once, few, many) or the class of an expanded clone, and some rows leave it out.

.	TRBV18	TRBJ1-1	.	TGTGCCAGCTCACCCCTTGTGGGCGGCACTGAAGCTTTCTTT	CASSPLVGGTEAFF
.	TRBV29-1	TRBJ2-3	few	TGCAGCGTTGACTGGGCGGGGAGCACAGATACGCAGTATTTT	CSVDWAGSTDTQYF
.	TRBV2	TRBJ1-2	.	TGTGCCCGCCGGCCTAGGGCATCTAACTATGGCTACACCTTC	CARRPRASNYGYTF
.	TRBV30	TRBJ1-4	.	TGTGCCTGGAGTGCGGGCCCCCAACGAAAACTGTTTTTT	CAWSAGPQRKLFF
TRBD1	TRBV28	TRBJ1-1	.	TGTGCCAGCAGTTCTCCAGGGGGTGGTGGAAACACTGAAGCTTTCTTT	CASSSPGGGGNTEAFF
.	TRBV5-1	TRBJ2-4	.	TGCGCCAGCAGCTTCGGTGGTGGGGAAGCCAAAAACATTCAGTACTTC	CASSFGGGEAKNIQYF
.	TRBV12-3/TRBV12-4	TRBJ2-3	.	TGTGCCAGCAGTTTAGACAGGCCAGATACGCAGTATTTT	CASSLDRPDTQYF
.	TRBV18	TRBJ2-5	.	TGTGCCAGCTCATTGGGGTACCAAGAGACCCAGTACTTC	CASSLGYQETQYF
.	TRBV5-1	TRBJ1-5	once	TGCGCCAGCAGCCTCGACGGGGGGTCTCAGCCCCAGCATTTT	CASSLDGGSQPQHF
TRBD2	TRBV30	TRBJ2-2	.	TGTGCCTGGAGGGGACTAGCGAACACCGGGGAGCTGTTTTTT	CAWRGLANTGELFF
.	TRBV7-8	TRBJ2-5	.	TGTGCCAGCAGCCGAGCTCGGGGAGGAGAGACCCAGTACTTC	CASSRARGGETQYF
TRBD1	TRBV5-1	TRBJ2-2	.	TGCGCCAGCAGCTTTACGGGACAGGAGAACACCGGGGAGCTGTTTTTT	CASSFTGQENTGELFF
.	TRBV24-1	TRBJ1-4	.	TGTGCCTCCTCCGGGACAAACGAGGAGAAACTGTTTTTT	CASSGTNEEKLFF
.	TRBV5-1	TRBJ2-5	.	TGCGCCAGCCGGACAGCCCAAGAGACCCAGTACTTC	CASRTAQETQYF
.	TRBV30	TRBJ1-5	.	TGTGCCTGGAGTCTCCGGGGGCCTTCGGGCAATCAGCCCCAGCATTTT	CAWSLRGPSGNQPQHF
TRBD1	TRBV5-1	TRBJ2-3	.	TGCGCCAGCACCCGATCAGGGGGATTGGCCGCAGATACGCAGTATTTT	CASTRSGGLAADTQYF
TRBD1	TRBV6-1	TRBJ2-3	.	TGTGCCAGCAGTGAAGGAACGGGACAGGGGCCTAGCACAGATACGCAGTATTTT	CASSEGTGQGPSTDTQYF
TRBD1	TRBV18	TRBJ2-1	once	TGTGCCAGCTCCCCTCTACCGGGACAGGGGGCCGATGAGCAGTTCTTC	CASSPLPGQGADEQFF
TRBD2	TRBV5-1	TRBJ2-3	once	TGCGCCAGCAGTCGTACTAGCGGGGGAGGCACAGATACGCAGTATTTT	CASSRTSGGGTDTQYF
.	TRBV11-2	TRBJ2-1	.	TGTGCCAGCAGCCCGCGGGACGGTAGCTCCTACAATGAGCAGTTCTTC	CASSPRDGSSYNEQFF
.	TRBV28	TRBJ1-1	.	TGTGCCAGCAGTTTATTCCGGCAGGCTGAAGCTTTCTTT	CASSLFRQAEAFF
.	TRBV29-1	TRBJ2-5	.	TGCAGCGTTGTATACACCGGGGAGACCCAGTACTTC	CSVVYTGETQYF
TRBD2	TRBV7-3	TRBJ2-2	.	TGTGCCAGCAGCTACGAACCGGGGGGTGGGACCGGGGAGCTGTTTTTT	CASSYEPGGGTGELFF
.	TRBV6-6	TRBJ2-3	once	TGTGCCAGCAGTGGGGGGTCGAATACGCAGTATTTT	CASSGGSNTQYF
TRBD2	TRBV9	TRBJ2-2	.	TGTGCCAGCAGCGGAAAGGGGAGGGCCGGGGAGCTGTTTTTT	CASSGKGRAGELFF
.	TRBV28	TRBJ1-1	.	TGTGCCAGCAGTTTATCCCCTTCGCGGAACACTGAAGCTTTCTTT	CASSLSPSRNTEAFF
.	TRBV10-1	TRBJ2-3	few	TGCGCCATCACAGATACGCAGTATTTT	CAITDTQYF
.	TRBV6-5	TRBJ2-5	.	TGTGCCAGCAGTTTAGTACAAGAGACCCAGTACTTC	CASSLVQETQYF
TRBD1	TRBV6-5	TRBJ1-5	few	TGTGCCAGCGGGGACAGGGGGCTTCAGCCCCAGCATTTT	CASGDRGLQPQHF
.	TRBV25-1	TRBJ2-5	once	TGTGCCAGCAGTGACCCACAGGGATTGGAGACCCAGTACTTC	CASSDPQGLETQYF
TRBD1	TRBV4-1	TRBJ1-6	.	TGCGCCAGCAGCCCTGGTTCTTCTGGACAGGGGAATTCACCCCTCCACTTT	CASSPGSSGQGNSPLHF
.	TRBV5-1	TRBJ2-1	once	TGCGCCAACAGCTCAAGGTTCTCCTACAATGAGCAGTTCTTC	CANSSRFSYNEQFF
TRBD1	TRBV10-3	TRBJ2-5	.	TGTGCCATCAGTGAGTCCGGGACAGCGCAAGAGACCCAGTACTTC	CAISESGTAQETQYF
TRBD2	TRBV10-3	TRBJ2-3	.	TGTGCCATCAGTGGGGGACTAACAGATACGCAGTATTTT	CAISGGLTDTQYF
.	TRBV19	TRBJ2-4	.	TGTGCCAGTAGTTCGGGACTCCAAGCTCTAGCCAAAAACATTCAGTACTTC	CASSSGLQALAKNIQYF
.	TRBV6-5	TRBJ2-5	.	TGTGCCAGCAGTTATTCGCGGGCAGGGAACCAAGAGACCCAGTACTTC	CASSYSRAGNQETQYF
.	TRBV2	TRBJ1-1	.	TGTGCCAGCAGTGAATCCCCGAACACTGAAGCTTTCTTT	CASSESPNTEAFF
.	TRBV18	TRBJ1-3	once	TGTGCCAGCTCAGCCGGAAACACCATATATTTT	CASSAGNTIYF
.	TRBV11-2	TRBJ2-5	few	TGTGCCAGCAGCTTAGCCGTACGCCCGTCCGAAAGGGAGACCCAGTACTTC	CASSLAVRPSERETQYF
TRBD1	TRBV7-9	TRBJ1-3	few	TGTGCCAGCAGCCTCCAGGGACAGACGACCTCTGGAAACACCATATATTTT	CASSLQGQTTSGNTIYF
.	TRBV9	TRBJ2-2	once	TGTGCCAGCAGCGTAGCCGGGGGAGACACCGGGGAGCTGTTTTTT	CASSVAGGDTGELFF
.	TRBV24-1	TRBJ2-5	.	TGTGCCACCAGTGATGGCAGGCTGTCATGGACCCAGTACTTC	CATSDGRLSWTQYF
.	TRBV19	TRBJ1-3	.	TGTGCCAGTAGTATTGGGCAGATCTCTGGAAACACCATATATTTT	CASSIGQISGNTIYF
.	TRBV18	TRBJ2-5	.	TGTGCCAGCTCACCACCGAGCAGCCAAGAGACCCAGTACTTC	CASSPPSSQETQYF
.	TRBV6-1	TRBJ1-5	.	TGTGCCAGCAGGAGCGGCAGTGGGAATCAGCCCCAGCATTTT	CASRSGSGNQPQHF
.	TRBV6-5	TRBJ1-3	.	TGTGCCAGCAGTTCAACAGGGTCTGGAAACACCATATATTTT	CASSSTGSGNTIYF
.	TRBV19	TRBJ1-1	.	TGTGCCAGTAGTATTTGGGCAACGAACACTGAAGCTTTCTTT	CASSIWATNTEAFF
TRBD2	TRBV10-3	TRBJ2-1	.	TGTGCCATCAGTGAGAGACTAGCGGGGGCAGGGAATGAGCAGTTCTTC	CAISERLAGAGNEQFF
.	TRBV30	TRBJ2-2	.	TGTGCCTGGAGTCAGGGTATCGACACCGGGGAGCTGTTTTTT	CAWSQGIDTGELFF
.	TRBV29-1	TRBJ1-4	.	TGCAGCGTACACGGAGGGGGTGAAAAACTGTTTTTT	CSVHGGGEKLFF
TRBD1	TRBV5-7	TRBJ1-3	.	TGTGCCAGCAGCGCAGGACAGGGGGCTTATAGAGGAAACACCATATATTTT	CASSAGQGAYRGNTIYF
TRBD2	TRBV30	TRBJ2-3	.	TGTGCCTGGGACGTAGCGGGGGACGGTTCTAGCACAGATACGCAGTATTTT	CAWDVAGDGSSTDTQYF
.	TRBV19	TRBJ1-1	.	TGTGCCACTGGGGACGGCACCTGGAACGCTGAAGCTTTCTTT	CATGDGTWNAEAFF
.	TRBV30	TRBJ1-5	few	TGTGCCTGGAGTTTTGGGGGCGATCAGCCCCAGCATTTT	CAWSFGGDQPQHF
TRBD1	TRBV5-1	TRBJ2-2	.	TGCGCCAGCAGACGGGGACAGGGCAACACCGGGGAGCTGTTTTTT	CASRRGQGNTGELFF
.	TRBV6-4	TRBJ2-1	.	TGTGCCAGCAGTGAAATCCGGGGGGCGAGGTACAATGAGCAGTTCTTC	CASSEIRGARYNEQFF
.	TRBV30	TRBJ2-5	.	TGTGCCTGGAGTGTAAACGTGGGCGAGACCCAGTACTTC	CAWSVNVGETQYF
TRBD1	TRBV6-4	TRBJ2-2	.	TGTGCCAGCAGTCCGGGACAGGGAAGCACCGGGGAGCTGTTTTTT	CASSPGQGSTGELFF
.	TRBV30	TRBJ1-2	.	TGTGCCTGGGGCTGGACAGTAAACTATGGCTACACCTTC	CAWGWTVNYGYTF
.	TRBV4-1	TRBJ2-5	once	TGCGCCAGCAGCCAATTTTTGTACCAAGAGACCCAGTACTTC	CASSQFLYQETQYF